Below, one T cell receptor beta chain is given with its context. PCR employed 60 Vbeta and 13 Jbeta primers. Sequencing used immunoSEQ multiplex PCR; TCRdb keeps in-frame clones, though not all of them. This repertoire shows approximately 54,000 clones, more than 65% found once; its top ten account for approximately 3%. The record originates from a study of cytomegalovirus exposure and HLA in healthy donors. Unmatched junction bases numbered 4, after V lost 6 bases and J lost 4 bases. Germline V lookup: CDR1 SGHVS, CDR2 FNYEAQ. The CDR3 runs 15 residues. Donors consisted of healthy bone marrow donors. The chain recombines TRBV7-6 with TRBJ2-2; 11 nucleotides align to TRBD2. The TCR comes from a woman younger than 35 in good health and CMV-seronegative. The specimen was PBMCs. CDR3 coding DNA: TGTGCCAGCAGTGGACTAGCGGGTTCCACCGGGGAGCTGTTTTTT. It yields the protein CASSGLAGSTGELFF.